This record covers a single T cell receptor (beta chain). Its cognate antigen is unknown. TCRdb re-analysed the RT-PCR reads in MiXCR, keeping a single row per CDR3 protein. The profile shows 500,000 or so distinct CDR3 sequences, 16% of them singletons. V lost 5 bases to trimming and J lost 0 bases, with 8 bases between them. Germline loops: CDR1 SEHNR, CDR2 FQNEAQ (reference sequence). CDR3 size: 14 residues. The data originate from a study of response to subunit inactivated influenza vaccine. General observations from the study: After each seasonal influenza vaccination, few new T cells are recruited, the authors suggested.

The genes are TRBV7-9 and TRBJ1-5; no definite D call. This TCR derives from a man between 45 and 75 years old who received an inactivated influenza vaccine. The source was CD4+ T cells sorted from PBMCs, collected about 24 months after vaccination. The CDR3 region is CASSRMDSNQPQHF. In DNA form, the CDR3 reads TGTGCCAGCAGCAGGATGGATAGCAATCAGCCCCAGCATTTT.